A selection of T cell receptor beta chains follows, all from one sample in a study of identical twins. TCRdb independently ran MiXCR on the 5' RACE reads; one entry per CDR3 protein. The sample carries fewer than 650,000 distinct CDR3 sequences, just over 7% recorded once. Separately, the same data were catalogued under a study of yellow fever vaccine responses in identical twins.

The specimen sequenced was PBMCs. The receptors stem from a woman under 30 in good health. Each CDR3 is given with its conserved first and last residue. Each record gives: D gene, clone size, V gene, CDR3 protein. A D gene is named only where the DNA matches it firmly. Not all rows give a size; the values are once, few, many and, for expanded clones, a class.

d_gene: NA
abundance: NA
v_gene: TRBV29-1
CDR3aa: CSVVLRESQPQHF

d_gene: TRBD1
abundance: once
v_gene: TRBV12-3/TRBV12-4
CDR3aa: CASCIPGGVETQYF

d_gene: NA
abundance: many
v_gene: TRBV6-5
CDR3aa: CASSYTQYTGELFF

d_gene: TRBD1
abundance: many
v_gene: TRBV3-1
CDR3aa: CASSQWDRGQDNEQFF

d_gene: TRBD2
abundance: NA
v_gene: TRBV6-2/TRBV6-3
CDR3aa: CASSYPLAGGPHKNIQYF

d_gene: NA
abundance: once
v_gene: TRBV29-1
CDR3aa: CSVEKDRQETQYF

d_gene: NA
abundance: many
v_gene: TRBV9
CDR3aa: CASSPRGNQPQHF

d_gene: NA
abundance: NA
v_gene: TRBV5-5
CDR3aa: CASSLSPVSNQPQHF

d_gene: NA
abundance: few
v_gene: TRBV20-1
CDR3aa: CSASPSIGRGNTGELFF

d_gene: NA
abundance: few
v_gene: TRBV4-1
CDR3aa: CASRQNEPVAGELFF

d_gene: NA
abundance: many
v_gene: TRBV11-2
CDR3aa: CASSFRSGGASNNEQFF

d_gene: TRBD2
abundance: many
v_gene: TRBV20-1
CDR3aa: CSARGLAGTNTGELFF

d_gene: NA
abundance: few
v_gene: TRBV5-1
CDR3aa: CASRLNGVGSPLHF

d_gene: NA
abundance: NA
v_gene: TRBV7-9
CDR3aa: CASPGPGIEAFF

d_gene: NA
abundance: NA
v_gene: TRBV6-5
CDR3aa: CASSYSPQGLDTQYF

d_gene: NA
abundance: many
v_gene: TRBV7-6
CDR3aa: CASSFTRVGTGELFF

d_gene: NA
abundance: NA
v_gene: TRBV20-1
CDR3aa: CSASPRWGIAAEFF

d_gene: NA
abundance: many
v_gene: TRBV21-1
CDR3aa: CASSKSRHNTDTQYF

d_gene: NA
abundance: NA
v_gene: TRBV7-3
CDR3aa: CASSLYAQTSYNEQFF

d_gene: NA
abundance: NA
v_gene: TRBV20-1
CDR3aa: CSADSPNTEAFF

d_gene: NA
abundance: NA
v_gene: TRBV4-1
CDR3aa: CASSLDRQFNQPQHF

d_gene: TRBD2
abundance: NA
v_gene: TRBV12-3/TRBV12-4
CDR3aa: CASSLGLAFTYEQYF

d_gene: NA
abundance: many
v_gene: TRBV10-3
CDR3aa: CAIEDSDTEAFF

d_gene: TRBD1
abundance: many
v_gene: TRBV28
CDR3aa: CASSFRQGDYEQYF

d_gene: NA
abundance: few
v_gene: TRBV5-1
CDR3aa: CASSLAGGEWDEQYF

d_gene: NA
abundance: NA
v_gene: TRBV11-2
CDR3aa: CASRFPGGGIETQYF

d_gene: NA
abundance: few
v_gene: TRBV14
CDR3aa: CASSPHQGYRNTEAFF

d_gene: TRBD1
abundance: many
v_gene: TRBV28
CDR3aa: CASSPPRDSLNYGYTF

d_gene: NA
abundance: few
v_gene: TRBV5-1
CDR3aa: CASSLVRGSETQYF

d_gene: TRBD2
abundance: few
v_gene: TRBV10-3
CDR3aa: CAISGREGRDEQFF

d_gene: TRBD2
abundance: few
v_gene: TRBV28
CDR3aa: CASSISGAHNEQFF

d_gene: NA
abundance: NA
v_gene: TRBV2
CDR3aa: CASSESFPGRTTEAFF

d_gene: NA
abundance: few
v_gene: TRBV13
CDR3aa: CASSLERLPSGNTIYF

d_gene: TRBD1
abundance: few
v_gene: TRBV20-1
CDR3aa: CSADHRGRSYGYTF

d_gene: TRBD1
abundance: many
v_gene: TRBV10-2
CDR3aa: CASSDRRTGDRYGYTF

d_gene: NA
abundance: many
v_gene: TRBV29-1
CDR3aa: CSVDPSNYGTQYF

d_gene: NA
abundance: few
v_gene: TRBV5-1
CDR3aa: CASSGQLAPGTHEQFF

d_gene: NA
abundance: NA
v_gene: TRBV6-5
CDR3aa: CASSYDRNTIYF

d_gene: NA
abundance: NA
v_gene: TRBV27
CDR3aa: CASSLSSVSPYNEQFF

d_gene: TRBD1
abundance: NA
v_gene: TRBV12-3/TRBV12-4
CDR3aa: CASRTTGIQYF

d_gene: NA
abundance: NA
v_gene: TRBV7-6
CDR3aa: CASSLAVDSNQPQHF

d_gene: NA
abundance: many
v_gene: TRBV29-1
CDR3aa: CSVDSGNEQYF

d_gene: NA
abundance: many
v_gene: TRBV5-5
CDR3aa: CASSLGTLTGELFF

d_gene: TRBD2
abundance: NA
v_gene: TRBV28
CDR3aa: CASSLGGLPSRGRASYNEQFF

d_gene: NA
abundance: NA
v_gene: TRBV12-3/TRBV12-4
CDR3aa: CASRKDTPGQPQHF

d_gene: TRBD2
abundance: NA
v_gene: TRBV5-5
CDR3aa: CASSLGRGRALEQYF

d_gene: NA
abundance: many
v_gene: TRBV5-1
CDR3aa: CASSWTASAYEQYF

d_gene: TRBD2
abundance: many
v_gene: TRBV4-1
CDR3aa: CASSQQTSVSYEQYF

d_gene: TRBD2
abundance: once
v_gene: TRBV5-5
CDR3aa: CAGSASLGGTSWEQYF

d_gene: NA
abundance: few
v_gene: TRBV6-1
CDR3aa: CASEDRPVYTEAFF

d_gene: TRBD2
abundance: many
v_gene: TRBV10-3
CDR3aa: CAIRSGTSGTDTQYF

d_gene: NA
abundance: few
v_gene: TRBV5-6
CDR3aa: CASSSPGASYEQFF

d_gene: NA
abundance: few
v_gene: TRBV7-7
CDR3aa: CASSPDAGAANTGELFF

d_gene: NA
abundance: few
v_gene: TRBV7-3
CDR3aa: CASSSPGELNTGELFF

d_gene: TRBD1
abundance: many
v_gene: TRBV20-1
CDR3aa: CSARDRVELFF

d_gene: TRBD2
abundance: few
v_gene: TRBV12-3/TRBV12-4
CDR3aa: CASSQSTRLAGKVGEQYF

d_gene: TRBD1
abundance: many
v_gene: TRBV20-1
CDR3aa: CSARPTGAAEKLFF

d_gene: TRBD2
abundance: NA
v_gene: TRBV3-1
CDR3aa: CASSPGTSGPNYEQYF

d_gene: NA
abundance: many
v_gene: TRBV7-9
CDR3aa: CASSLGRFGNTEAFF

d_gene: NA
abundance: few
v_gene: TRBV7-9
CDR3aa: CASSLGGNLDTQYF